The 5 T cell receptor beta chains below were found in one sample sequenced in a study of naive and memory T cell subsets. Two oligonucleotides, mixed equimolar, formed the beta constant-region primer covering TRBC1 and TRBC2. Ligated cDNA was amplified by four rounds of PCR with nested alpha and beta constant-region primers and SP2. From the UMI-ligation and nested PCR reads, TCRdb called clonotypes with MiXCR, one entry per CDR3 protein. This table has 100,000 to 150,000 distinct CDR3 sequences, roughly 32% appearing once. Sequencing was performed on central memory CD4+ T cells from blood. The origin of the receptors is a human donor in good health.

The gene calls are TRBV10-3 and TRBJ2-7; the D gene is possibly TRBD2 (5 bases). CDR3 length: 16 amino acids. V was shortened by 6 bases and J by 4 bases, with 22 bases between the two germline ends. Germline V lookup: CDR1 ENHRY, CDR2 SYGVKD. CDR3 sequence: CAISGVHGSNPYEQYF. The CDR3 coding sequence is TGTGCCATCAGCGGGGTCCACGGCAGTAATCCATACGAGCAGTACTTC.

This chain connects TRBV6-6 to TRBJ2-1, with TRBD2 matching 12 bases. V was pared by 6 bases and J by 6 bases, with 6 bases of the junction left unmatched. The CDR3 sequence is 15 residues long. Germline V gene sequence: CDR1 MNHNY, CDR2 SVGAGI (reference sequence). Here the CDR3 reads CASRHRLAGVNEQFF. The CDR3 DNA is TGTGCCAGCAGACATCGACTAGCGGGGGTCAATGAGCAGTTCTTC.

This clonotype showed up just a few times. V gene TRBV5-1 combines with J gene TRBJ2-1; unclear D gene. Per germline, CDR1 SGHRS and CDR2 YFSETQ. The CDR3 is 12 amino acids. The V gene lost 0 bases and the J gene lost 9 bases, with 7 bases spanning the gap. In nucleotides, the CDR3 is TGCGCCAGCAGCTTGGCAGGTATTGAGCAGTTCTTC. It yields the protein CASSLAGIEQFF. The full variable domain, rest sourced from reference TRBV5-1 and TRBJ2-1, is KAGVTQTPRYLIKTRGQQVTLSCSPISGHRSVSWYQQTPGQGLQFLFEYFSETQRNKGNFPGRFSGRQFSNSRSEMNVSTLELGDSALYLCASSLAGIEQFFGPGTRLTVL.

CDR3 sequence (DNA): TGTGCCAGCATGCCCTTGGGTAGCGCCTCTTACAATGAGCAGTTCTTC. It yields the protein CASMPLGSASYNEQFF. The rearrangement joins TRBV6-2 or TRBV6-3 to TRBJ2-1; D might be TRBD2 (5 bases). There are 16 residues in the CDR3. Germline V CDR1 and CDR2: MNHEY, SVGEGT. V lost 7 bases to trimming and J lost 4 bases, with 20 bases between them.

This rearrangement joins TRBV21-1 to TRBJ1-2. TRBV21-1 is listed as a pseudogene. This CDR3 comprises 14 residues. The CDR3 reads CASSILGPYPGYTF. The CDR3 DNA reads as TGTGCCAGCAGCATCCTGGGCCCTTACCCGGGCTACACCTTC.